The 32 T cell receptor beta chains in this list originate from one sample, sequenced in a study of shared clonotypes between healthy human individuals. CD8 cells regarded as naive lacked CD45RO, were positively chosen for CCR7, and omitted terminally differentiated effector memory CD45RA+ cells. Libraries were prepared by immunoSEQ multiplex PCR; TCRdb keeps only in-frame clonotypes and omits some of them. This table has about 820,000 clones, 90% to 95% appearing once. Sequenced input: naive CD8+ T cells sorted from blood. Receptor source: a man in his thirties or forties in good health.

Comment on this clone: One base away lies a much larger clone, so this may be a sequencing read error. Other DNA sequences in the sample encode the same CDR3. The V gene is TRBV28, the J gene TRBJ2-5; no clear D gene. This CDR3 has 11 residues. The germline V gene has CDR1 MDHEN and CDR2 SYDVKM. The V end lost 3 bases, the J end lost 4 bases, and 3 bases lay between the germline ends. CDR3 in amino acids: CASSLGETQYF. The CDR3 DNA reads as TGTGCCAGCAGTTTGGGAGAGACCCAGTACTTC.

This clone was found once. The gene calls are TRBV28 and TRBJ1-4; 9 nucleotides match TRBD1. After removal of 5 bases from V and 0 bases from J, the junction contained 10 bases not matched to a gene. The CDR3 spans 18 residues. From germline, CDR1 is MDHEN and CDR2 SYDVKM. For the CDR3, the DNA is TGTGCCAGCAGTCCTCGGGACAGGGCGACGGCAACTAATGAAAAACTGTTTTTT. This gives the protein CASSPRDRATATNEKLFF.

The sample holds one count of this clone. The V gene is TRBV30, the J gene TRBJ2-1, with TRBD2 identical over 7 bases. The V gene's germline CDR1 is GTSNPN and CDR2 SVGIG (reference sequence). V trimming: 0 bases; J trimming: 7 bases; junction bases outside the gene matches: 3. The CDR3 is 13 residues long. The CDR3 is CAWSVGLENEQFF. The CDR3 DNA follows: TGTGCCTGGAGTGTAGGACTAGAGAATGAGCAGTTCTTC.

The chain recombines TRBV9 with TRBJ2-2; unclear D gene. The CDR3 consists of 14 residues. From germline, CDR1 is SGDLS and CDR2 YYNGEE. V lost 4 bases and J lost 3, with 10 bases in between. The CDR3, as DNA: TGTGCCAGCAGCCCCTTTGAGCACACCGGGGAGCTGTTTTTT. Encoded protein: CASSPFEHTGELFF.

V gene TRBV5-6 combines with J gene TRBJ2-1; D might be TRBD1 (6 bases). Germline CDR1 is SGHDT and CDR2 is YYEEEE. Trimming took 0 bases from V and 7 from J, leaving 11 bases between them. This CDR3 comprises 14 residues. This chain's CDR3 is CASSLATGWNEQFF. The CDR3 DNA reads TGTGCCAGCAGCTTGGCAACAGGGTGGAATGAGCAGTTCTTC.

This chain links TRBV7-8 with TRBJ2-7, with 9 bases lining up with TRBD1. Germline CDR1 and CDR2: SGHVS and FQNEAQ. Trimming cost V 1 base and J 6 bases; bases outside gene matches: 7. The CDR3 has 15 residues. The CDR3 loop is CASSLEGTGNIEQYF. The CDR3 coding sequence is TGTGCCAGCAGCTTAGAAGGGACAGGGAATATCGAGCAGTACTTC.

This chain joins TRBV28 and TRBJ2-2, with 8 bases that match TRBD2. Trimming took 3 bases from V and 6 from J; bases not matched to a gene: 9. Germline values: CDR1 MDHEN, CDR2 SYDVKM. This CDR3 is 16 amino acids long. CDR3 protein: CASSFQAGGAAGELFF. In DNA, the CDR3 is TGTGCCAGCAGTTTTCAGGCGGGGGGCGCTGCCGGGGAGCTGTTTTTT.

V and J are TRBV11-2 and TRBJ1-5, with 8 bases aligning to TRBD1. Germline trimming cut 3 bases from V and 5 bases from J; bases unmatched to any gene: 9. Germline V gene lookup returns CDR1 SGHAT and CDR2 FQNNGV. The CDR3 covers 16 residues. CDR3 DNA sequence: TGTGCCAGCAGCTTGCAGACAGGGGTGGTGGATCAGCCCCAGCATTTT. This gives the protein CASSLQTGVVDQPQHF.

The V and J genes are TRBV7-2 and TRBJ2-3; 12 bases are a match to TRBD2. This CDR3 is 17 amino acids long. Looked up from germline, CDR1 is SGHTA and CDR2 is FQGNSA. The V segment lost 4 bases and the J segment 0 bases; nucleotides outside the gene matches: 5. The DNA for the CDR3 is TGTGCCAGCAGCTCGACTAGCGGGAGCCCTAGCACAGATACGCAGTATTTT. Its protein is CASSSTSGSPSTDTQYF.

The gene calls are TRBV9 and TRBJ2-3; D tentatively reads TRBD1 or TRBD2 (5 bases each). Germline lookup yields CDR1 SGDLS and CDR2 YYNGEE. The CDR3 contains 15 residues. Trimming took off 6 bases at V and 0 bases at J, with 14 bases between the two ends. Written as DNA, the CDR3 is TGTGCCAGCAACTTGGGGGTTACTAGCACAGATACGCAGTATTTT. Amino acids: CASNLGVTSTDTQYF. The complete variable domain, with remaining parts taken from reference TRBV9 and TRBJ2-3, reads DSGVTQTPKHLITATGQRVTLRCSPRSGDLSVYWYQQSLDQGLQFLIQYYNGEERAKGNILERFSAQQFPDLHSELNLSSLELGDSALYFCASNLGVTSTDTQYFGPGTRLTVL.

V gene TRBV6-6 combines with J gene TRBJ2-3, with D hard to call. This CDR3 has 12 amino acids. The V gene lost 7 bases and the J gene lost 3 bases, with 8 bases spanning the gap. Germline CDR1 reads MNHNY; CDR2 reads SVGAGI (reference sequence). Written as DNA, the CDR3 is TGTGCCAGCATGGCTGGGACAGATACGCAGTATTTT. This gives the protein CASMAGTDTQYF.

CDR3 protein: CASSAYGLKNTGELFF. For the CDR3, the DNA is TGTGCCAGCAGCGCGTACGGACTGAAAAACACCGGGGAGCTGTTTTTT. This rearrangement joins TRBV9 to TRBJ2-2; tentatively, D is TRBD2 (5 bases). CDR3 length: 16 amino acids. Germline V gives CDR1 SGDLS, CDR2 YYNGEE. Trimming pared 3 bases from V and 2 bases from J, leaving 14 bases between.

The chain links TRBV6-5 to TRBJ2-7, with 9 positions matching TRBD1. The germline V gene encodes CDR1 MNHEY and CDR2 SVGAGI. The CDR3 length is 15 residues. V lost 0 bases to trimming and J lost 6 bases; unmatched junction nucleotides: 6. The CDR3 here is CASSYSGTGTGEQYF. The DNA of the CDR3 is TGTGCCAGCAGTTACTCTGGGACAGGGACCGGCGAGCAGTACTTC.

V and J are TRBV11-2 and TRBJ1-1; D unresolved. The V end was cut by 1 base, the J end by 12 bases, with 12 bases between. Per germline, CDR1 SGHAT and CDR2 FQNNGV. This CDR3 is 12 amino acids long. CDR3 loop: CASSLGAIGTFF. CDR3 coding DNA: TGTGCCAGCAGCTTAGGTGCGATCGGAACTTTCTTT.

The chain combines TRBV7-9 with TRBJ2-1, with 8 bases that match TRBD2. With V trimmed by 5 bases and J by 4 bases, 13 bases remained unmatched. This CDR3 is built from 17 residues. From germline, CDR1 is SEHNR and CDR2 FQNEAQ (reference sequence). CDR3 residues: CASSRPGREVRYNEQFF. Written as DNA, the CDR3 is TGTGCCAGCAGCCGCCCGGGGCGGGAGGTACGATACAATGAGCAGTTCTTC.

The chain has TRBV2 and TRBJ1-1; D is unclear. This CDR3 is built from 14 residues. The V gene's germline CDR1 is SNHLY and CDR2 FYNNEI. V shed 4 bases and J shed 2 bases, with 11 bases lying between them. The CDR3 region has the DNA TGTGCCAGCAGTGGTTTCGAGGGTAACACTGAAGCTTTCTTT. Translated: CASSGFEGNTEAFF.

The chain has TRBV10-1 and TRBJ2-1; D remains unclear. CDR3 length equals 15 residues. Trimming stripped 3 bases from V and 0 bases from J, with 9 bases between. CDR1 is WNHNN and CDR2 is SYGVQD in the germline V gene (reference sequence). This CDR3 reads CASSDGGSSYNEQFF. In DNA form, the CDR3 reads TGCGCCAGCAGTGACGGCGGTAGCTCCTACAATGAGCAGTTCTTC.

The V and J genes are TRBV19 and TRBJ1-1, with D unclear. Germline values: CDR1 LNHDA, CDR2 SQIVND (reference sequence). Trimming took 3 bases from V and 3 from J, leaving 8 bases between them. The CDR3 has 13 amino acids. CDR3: CASSMGRDTEAFF. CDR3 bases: TGTGCCAGTAGTATGGGCAGAGACACTGAAGCTTTCTTT.

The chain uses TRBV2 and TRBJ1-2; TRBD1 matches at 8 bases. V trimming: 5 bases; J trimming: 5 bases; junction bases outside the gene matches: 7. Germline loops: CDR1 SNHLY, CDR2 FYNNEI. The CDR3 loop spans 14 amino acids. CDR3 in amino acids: CASSPTGGRYGYTF. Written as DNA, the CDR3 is TGTGCCAGCAGTCCTACAGGGGGGAGATATGGCTACACCTTC.

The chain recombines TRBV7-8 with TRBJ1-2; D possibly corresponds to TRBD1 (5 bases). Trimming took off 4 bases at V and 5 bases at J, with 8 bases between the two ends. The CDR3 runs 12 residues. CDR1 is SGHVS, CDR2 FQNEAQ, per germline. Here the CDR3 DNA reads TGTGCCAGCAGCTCGGGACTTTATGGCTACACCTTC. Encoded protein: CASSSGLYGYTF.

This chain's CDR3 is CASSLARDRVSGANVLTF. The CDR3 bases are TGTGCCAGCAGCTTAGCGCGGGACAGGGTATCTGGGGCCAACGTCCTGACTTTC. V usage is TRBV7-6 and J usage is TRBJ2-6; 9 bases are shared with TRBD1. V dropped 0 bases and J dropped 1; count of bases not matched to a gene: 4. This CDR3 is built from 18 residues. Looked up from germline, CDR1 is SGHVS and CDR2 is FNYEAQ.

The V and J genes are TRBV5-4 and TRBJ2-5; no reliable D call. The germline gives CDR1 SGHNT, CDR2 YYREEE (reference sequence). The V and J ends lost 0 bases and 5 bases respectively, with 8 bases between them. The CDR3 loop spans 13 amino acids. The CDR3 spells CASSLVGHETQYF. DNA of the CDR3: TGTGCCAGCAGCTTGGTAGGCCACGAGACCCAGTACTTC.

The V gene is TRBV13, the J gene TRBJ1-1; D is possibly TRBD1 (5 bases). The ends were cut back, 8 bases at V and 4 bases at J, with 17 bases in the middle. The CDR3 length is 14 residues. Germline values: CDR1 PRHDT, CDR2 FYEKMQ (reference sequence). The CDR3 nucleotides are TGTGCCAGCGGGACTGTGGGGACGGCCACTGAAGCTTTCTTT. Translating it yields CASGTVGTATEAFF.

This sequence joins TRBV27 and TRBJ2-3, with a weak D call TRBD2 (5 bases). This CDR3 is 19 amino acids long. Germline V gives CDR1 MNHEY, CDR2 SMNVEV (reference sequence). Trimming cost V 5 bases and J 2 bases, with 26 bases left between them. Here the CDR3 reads CASSTKFLTNFTHTDTQYF. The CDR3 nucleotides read TGTGCCAGCAGTACGAAATTTTTGACTAATTTTACCCACACAGATACGCAGTATTTT.

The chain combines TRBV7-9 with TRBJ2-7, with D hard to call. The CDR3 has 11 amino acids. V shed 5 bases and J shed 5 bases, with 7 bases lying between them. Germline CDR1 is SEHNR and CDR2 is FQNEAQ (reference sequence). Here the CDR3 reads CASSTLHEQYF. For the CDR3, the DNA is TGTGCCAGCAGCACGCTCCACGAGCAGTACTTC.

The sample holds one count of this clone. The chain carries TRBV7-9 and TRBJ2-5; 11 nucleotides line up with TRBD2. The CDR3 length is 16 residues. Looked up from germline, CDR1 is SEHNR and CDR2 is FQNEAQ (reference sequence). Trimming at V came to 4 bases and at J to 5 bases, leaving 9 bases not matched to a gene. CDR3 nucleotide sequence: TGTGCCAGCAGCTCCCACCTAGCGGGAGGCAGTGAGACCCAGTACTTC. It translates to CASSSHLAGGSETQYF.

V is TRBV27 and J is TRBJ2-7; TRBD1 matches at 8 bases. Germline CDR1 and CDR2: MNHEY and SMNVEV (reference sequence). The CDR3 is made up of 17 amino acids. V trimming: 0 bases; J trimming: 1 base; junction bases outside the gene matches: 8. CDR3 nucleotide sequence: TGTGCCAGCAGTTTATCCCTCGGACAGGGAACATCCTACGAGCAGTACTTC. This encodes CASSLSLGQGTSYEQYF.

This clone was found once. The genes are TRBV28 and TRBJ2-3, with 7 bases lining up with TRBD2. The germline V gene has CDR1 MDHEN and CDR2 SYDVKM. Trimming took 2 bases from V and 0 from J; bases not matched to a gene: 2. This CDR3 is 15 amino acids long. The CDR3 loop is CASSLGGGSTDTQYF. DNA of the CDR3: TGTGCCAGCAGTTTAGGGGGGGGTAGCACAGATACGCAGTATTTT.

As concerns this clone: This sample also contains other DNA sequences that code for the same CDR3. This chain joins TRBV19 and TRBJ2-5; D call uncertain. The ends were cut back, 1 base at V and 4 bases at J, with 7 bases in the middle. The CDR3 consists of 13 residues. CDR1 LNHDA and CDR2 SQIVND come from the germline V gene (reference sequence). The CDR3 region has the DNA TGTGCCAGTAGTATAGTTCGTGGAGAGACCCAGTACTTC. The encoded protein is CASSIVRGETQYF.

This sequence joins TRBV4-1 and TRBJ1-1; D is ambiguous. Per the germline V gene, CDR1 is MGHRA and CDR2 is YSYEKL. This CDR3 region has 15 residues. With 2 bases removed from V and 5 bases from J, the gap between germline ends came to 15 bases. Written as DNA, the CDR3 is TGCGCCAGCAGCCAATTCGGCGCGGGGAGGACTGAAGCTTTCTTT. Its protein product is CASSQFGAGRTEAFF.

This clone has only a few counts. CDR3 sequence reads: CASSTRISAYF. In DNA form, the CDR3 reads TGTGCCAGCAGTACACGAATCTCGGCCTACTTC. This sequence joins TRBV2 and TRBJ2-7; no reliable D call. This CDR3 has 11 amino acids. Trimming took off 5 bases at V and 13 bases at J, with 15 bases between the two ends. Germline CDR1 reads SNHLY; CDR2 reads FYNNEI.

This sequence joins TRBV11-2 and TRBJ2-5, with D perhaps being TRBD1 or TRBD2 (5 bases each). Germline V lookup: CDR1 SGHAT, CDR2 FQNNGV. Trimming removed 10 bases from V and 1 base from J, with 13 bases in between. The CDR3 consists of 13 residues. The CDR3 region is CATLKGTQETQYF. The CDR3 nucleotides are TGTGCCACCCTGAAAGGGACCCAAGAGACCCAGTACTTC.